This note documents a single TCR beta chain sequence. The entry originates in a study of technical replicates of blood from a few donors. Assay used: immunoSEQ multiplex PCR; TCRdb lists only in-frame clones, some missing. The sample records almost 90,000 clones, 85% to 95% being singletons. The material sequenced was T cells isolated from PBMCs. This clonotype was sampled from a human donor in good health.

CDR3 loop: CASSLNRGHGYTF. CDR3 coding DNA: TGTGCCAGCAGCTTAAACAGGGGGCATGGCTACACCTTC. The V and J genes are TRBV7-3 and TRBJ1-2; 9 bases map to TRBD1. The CDR3 sequence is 13 residues long. Per germline, CDR1 SGHTA and CDR2 FQGTGA. Trimming took 1 base from V and 6 from J; bases not matched to a gene: 0.